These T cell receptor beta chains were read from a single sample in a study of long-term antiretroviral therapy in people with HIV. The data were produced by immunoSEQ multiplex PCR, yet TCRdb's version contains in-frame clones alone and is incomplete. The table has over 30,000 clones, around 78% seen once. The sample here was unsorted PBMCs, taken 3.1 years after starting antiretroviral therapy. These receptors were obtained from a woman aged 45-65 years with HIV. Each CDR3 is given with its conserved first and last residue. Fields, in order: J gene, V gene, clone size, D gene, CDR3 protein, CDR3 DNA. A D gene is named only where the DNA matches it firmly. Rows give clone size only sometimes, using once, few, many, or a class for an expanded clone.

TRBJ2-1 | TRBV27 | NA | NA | CASTRWGYNEQFF | TGTGCCAGCACCAGGTGGGGGTACAATGAGCAGTTCTTC
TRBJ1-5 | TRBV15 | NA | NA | CATRPLDRGYSNQPQHF | TGTGCCACCAGACCCCTCGACAGAGGGTATAGCAATCAGCCCCAGCATTTT
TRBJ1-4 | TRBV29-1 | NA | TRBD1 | CSVTRQGLDEKLFF | TGCAGCGTGACCAGACAGGGGTTGGATGAAAAACTGTTTTTT
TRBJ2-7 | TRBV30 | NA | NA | CAWSGGEVYEQYF | TGTGCCTGGAGTGGGGGGGAGGTTTACGAGCAGTACTTC
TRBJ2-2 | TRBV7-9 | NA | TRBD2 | CASSSTSGGNTGELFF | TGTGCCAGCAGCTCAACTAGCGGGGGAAACACCGGGGAGCTGTTTTTT
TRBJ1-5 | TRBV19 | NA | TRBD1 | CASSIVDRGRDQPQHF | TGTGCCAGTAGTATAGTGGACAGGGGAAGGGATCAGCCCCAGCATTTT
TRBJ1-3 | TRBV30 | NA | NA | CAWNQGNTIYF | TGTGCCTGGAATCAGGGAAACACCATATATTTT
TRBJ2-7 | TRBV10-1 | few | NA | CASPPRVPSYEQYF | TGCGCCAGCCCCCCGCGGGTACCCTCCTACGAGCAGTACTTC
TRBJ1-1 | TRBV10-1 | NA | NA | CASSEGGPNTEAFF | TGCGCCAGCAGTGAGGGGGGACCGAACACTGAAGCTTTCTTT
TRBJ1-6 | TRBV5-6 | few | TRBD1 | CASSLSGGTVNSPLHF | TGTGCCAGCAGCTTGTCTGGAGGGACAGTTAATTCACCCCTCCACTTT
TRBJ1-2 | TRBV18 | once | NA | CASSLDSYGYTF | TGTGCCAGCTCCCTCGACAGCTATGGCTACACCTTC
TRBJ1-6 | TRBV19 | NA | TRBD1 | CASSPGLQGVIYNSPLHF | TGTGCCAGTAGTCCCGGCCTACAGGGGGTCATCTATAATTCACCCCTCCACTTT
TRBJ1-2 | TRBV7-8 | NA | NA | CASSFSWGTYGYTF | TGTGCCAGCAGCTTTTCCTGGGGAACCTATGGCTACACCTTC
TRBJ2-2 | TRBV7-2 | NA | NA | CASSAQGRVVPGELFF | TGTGCCAGCAGCGCGCAGGGGAGGGTTGTCCCCGGGGAGCTGTTTTTT
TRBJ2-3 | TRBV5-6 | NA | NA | CASSSLTAPYGTDTQYF | TGTGCCAGCAGCTCGTTAACAGCACCCTATGGCACAGATACGCAGTATTTT
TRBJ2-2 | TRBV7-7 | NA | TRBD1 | CASSQGDRVGTGELFF | TGTGCCAGCAGCCAGGGGGACAGGGTTGGCACCGGGGAGCTGTTTTTT
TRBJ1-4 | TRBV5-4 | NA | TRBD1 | CASSQTTGNDEKLFF | TGTGCCAGCAGCCAGACGACAGGGAACGATGAAAAACTGTTTTTT
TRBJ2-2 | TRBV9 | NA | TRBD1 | CASSENLQGAPTGELFF | TGTGCCAGCAGCGAGAACCTTCAGGGGGCCCCTACCGGGGAGCTGTTTTTT
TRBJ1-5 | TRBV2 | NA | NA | CASSLQGQGNQPQHF | TGTGCCAGCTCCCTCCAGGGTCAGGGCAATCAGCCCCAGCATTTT
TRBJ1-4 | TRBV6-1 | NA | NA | CASSEARGSNEKLFF | TGTGCCAGCAGTGAAGCGAGGGGGTCTAATGAAAAACTGTTTTTT
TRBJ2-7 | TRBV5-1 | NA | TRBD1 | CASSLGDSSYEQYF | TGCGCCAGCAGCTTGGGGGACAGCTCCTACGAGCAGTACTTC
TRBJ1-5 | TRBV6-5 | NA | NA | CASSLRQANQPQHF | TGTGCCAGCAGTTTAAGACAGGCGAATCAGCCCCAGCATTTT
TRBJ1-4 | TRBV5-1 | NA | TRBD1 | CASSQQGAPEKLFF | TGCGCCAGCAGCCAACAGGGGGCGCCTGAAAAACTGTTTTTT
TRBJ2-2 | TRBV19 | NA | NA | CASRTDSTNTGELFF | TGTGCCAGTAGAACGGACAGCACGAACACCGGGGAGCTGTTTTTT
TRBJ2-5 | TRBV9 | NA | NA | CASSVGPEAETQYF | TGTGCCAGCAGCGTAGGGCCGGAGGCAGAGACCCAGTACTTC
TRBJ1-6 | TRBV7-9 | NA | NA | CASTAGAYNSPLHF | TGTGCCAGCACCGCAGGGGCCTATAATTCACCCCTCCACTTT
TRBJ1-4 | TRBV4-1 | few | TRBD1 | CASTRGQNNEKLFF | TGCGCCAGCACCAGGGGACAGAATAATGAAAAACTGTTTTTT
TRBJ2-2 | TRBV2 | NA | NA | CASTNRAPNTGELFF | TGTGCCAGCACAAACCGGGCCCCCAACACCGGGGAGCTGTTTTTT
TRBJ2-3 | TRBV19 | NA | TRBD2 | CASSRAGGLGTQYF | TGTGCCAGTAGTAGGGCGGGGGGGCTTGGTACGCAGTATTTT
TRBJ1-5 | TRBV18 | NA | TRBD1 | CASSPGAGGQPQHF | TGTGCCAGCTCACCAGGAGCAGGGGGCCAGCCCCAGCATTTT
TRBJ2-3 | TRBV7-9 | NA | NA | CASSSTPGRPEGDTQYF | TGTGCCAGCAGCTCTACCCCGGGACGTCCAGAAGGAGATACGCAGTATTTT
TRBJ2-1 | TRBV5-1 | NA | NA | CASSSGGEQFF | TGCGCCAGCAGCTCTGGGGGTGAGCAGTTCTTC
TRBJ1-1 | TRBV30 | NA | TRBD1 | CAWSGPGTGSTEAFF | TGTGCCTGGAGTGGACCCGGGACAGGGTCCACTGAAGCTTTCTTT
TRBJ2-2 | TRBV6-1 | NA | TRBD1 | CASSGGTGSTGELFF | TGTGCCAGCAGTGGGGGGACAGGGTCGACCGGGGAGCTGTTTTTT
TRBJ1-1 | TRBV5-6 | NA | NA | CASSLIMSRDTEAFF | TGTGCCAGCAGCTTGATCATGTCCCGGGACACTGAAGCTTTCTTT
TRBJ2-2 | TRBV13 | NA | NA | CASSLGDAGDTGELFF | TGTGCCAGCAGCTTAGGGGACGCAGGGGACACCGGGGAGCTGTTTTTT
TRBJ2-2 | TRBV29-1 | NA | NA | CSVVGPNTGELFF | TGCAGCGTTGTAGGTCCCAACACCGGGGAGCTGTTTTTT
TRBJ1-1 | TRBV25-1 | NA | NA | CASSSPDGSAIRSEAFF | TGTGCCAGCAGCTCCCCTGATGGCTCGGCGATTCGCAGTGAAGCTTTCTTT
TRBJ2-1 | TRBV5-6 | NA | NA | CASSFRMWGAGEQFF | TGTGCCAGCAGCTTCCGGATGTGGGGAGCCGGGGAGCAGTTCTTC
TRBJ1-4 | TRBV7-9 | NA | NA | CASSLWGTADNEKLFF | TGTGCCAGCAGCTTATGGGGGACGGCCGACAATGAAAAACTGTTTTTT
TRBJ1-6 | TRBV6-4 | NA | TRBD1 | CASRADRANSPLHF | TGTGCCAGCAGGGCGGACAGGGCCAATTCACCCCTCCACTTT
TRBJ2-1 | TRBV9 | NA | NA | CASSVSGLASGEQFF | TGTGCCAGCAGCGTTTCAGGGCTAGCGTCTGGTGAGCAGTTCTTC
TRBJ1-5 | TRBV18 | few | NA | CASSPQYSNQPQHF | TGTGCCAGCTCACCACAATATAGCAATCAGCCCCAGCATTTT
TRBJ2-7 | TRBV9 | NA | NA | CASSVGGSDSYEQYF | TGTGCCAGCAGCGTAGGGGGGTCTGACTCCTACGAGCAGTACTTC
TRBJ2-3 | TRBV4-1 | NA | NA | CASSQEASRASTDTQYF | TGCGCCAGCAGCCAAGAGGCTTCTAGGGCCAGCACAGATACGCAGTATTTT
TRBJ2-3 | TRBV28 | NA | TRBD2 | CASSGGGLGRGAQYF | TGTGCCAGCAGTGGGGGGGGACTGGGGAGGGGTGCGCAGTATTTT
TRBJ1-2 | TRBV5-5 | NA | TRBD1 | CASSGADQGENYGYTF | TGTGCCAGCAGCGGGGCTGACCAGGGGGAGAACTATGGCTACACCTTC
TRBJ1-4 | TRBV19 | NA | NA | CASSAGGEKLFF | TGTGCCAGTAGTGCCGGGGGAGAAAAACTGTTTTTT
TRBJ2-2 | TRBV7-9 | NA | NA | CASSLTAPPNTGELFF | TGTGCCAGCAGCTTGACAGCCCCTCCGAACACCGGGGAGCTGTTTTTT
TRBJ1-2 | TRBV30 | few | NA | CAWSELYGYTF | TGTGCCTGGAGTGAACTCTATGGCTACACCTTC
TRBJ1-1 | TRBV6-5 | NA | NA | CASSFPDRRTEAFF | TGTGCCAGCAGCTTCCCCGACCGAAGGACTGAAGCTTTCTTT
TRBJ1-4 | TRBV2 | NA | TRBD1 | CASRPGGPFEKLFF | TGTGCCAGCAGGCCAGGGGGTCCTTTCGAAAAACTGTTTTTT
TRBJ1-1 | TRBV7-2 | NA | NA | CASSLAWGQNTEAFF | TGTGCCAGCAGCTTAGCTTGGGGACAGAACACTGAAGCTTTCTTT
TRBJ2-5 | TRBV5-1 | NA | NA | CASSKGGMHNQETQYF | TGCGCCAGCAGCAAGGGCGGGATGCACAATCAAGAGACCCAGTACTTC
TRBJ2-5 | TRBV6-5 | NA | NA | CASSYSQTQYF | TGTGCCAGCAGTTACTCGCAGACCCAGTACTTC
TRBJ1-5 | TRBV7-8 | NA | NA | CASSLDDLYNQPQHF | TGTGCCAGCAGCTTAGATGACTTGTATAATCAGCCCCAGCATTTT